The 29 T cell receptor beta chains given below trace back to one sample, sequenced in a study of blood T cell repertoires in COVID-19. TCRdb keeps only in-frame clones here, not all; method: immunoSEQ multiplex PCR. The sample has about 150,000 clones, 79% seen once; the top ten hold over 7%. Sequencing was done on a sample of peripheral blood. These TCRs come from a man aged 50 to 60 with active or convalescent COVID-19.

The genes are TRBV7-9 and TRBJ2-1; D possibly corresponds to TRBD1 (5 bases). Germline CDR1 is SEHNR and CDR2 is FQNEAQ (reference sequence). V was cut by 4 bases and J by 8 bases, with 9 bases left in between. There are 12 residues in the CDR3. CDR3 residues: CASSWGLDEQFF. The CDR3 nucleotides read TGTGCCAGCAGCTGGGGCTTGGATGAGCAGTTCTTC.

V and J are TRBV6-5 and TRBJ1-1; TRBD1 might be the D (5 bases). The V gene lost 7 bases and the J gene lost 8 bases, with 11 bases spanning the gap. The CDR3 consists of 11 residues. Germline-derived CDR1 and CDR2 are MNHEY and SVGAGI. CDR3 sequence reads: CASTSGIEAFF. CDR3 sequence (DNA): TGTGCCAGCACCTCAGGGATCGAAGCTTTCTTT.

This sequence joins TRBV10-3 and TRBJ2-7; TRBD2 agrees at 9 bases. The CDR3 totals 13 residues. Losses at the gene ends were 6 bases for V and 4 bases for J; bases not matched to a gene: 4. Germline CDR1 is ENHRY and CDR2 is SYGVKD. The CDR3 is CAIRGLAGYEQYF. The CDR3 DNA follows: TGTGCCATCAGGGGACTAGCTGGGTACGAGCAGTACTTC.

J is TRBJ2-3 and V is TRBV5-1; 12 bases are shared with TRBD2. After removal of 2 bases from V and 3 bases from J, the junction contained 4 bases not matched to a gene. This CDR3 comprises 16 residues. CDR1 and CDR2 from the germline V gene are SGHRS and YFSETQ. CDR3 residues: CASSFSGTSGTDTQYF. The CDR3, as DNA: TGCGCCAGCAGCTTCTCCGGGACTAGCGGGACAGATACGCAGTATTTT.

The CDR3 region is CASSQLGGTSGRLYEQYF. The CDR3 DNA reads TGTGCCAGCAGCCAATTGGGGGGGACTAGCGGGAGGCTCTACGAGCAGTACTTC. This chain uses TRBV4-2 with TRBJ2-7, with TRBD2 matching over 15 bases. V gave up 2 bases and J gave up 3 bases; unmatched junction bases: 8. This CDR3 comprises 18 residues. Germline V gene lookup returns CDR1 LGHNA and CDR2 YNFKEQ.

The CDR3 coding sequence is TGCGCCAGCAGCCAACACGAGCTAGCGGGAGGATTTGAGCAGTTCTTC. This translates into CASSQHELAGGFEQFF. The J gene is TRBJ2-1, the V gene TRBV4-1, with 11 bases that match TRBD2. This CDR3 contains 16 residues. After removal of 2 bases from V and 9 bases from J, the junction contained 9 bases not matched to a gene. In germline, CDR1 is MGHRA, CDR2 YSYEKL.

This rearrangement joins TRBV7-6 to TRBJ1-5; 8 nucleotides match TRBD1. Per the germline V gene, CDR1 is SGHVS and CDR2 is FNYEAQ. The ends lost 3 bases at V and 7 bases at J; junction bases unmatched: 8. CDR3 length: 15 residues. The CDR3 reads CASSFSQGAEQPQHF. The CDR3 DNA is TGTGCCAGCAGCTTCTCTCAGGGGGCTGAGCAGCCCCAGCATTTT.

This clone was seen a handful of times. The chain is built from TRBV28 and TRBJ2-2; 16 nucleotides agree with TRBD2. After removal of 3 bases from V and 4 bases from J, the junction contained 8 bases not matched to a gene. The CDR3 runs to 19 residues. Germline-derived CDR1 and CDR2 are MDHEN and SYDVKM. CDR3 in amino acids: CASSFSGLAGGPGTGELFF. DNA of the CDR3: TGTGCCAGCAGTTTTTCGGGACTAGCGGGAGGGCCGGGCACCGGGGAGCTGTTTTTT.

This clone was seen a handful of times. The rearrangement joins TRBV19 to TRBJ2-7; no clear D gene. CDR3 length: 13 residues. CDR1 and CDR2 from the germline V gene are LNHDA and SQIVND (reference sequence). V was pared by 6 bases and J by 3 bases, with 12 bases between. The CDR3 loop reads CASSPSPIYEQYF. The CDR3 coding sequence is TGTGCCAGTAGCCCATCCCCTATCTACGAGCAGTACTTC.

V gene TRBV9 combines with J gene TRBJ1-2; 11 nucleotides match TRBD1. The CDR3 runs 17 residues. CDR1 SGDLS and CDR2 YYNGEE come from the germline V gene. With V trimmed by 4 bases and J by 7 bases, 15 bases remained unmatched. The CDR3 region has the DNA TGTGCCAGCAGCTTAGGACAGGGGGCCCACAGTTCGTCTGGCTACACCTTC. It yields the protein CASSLGQGAHSSSGYTF.

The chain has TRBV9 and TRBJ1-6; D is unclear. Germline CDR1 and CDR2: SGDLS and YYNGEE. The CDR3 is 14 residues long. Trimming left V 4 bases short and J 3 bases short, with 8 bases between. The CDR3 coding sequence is TGTGCCAGCAGCCCCGGGAGCTATAATTCACCCCTCCACTTT. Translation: CASSPGSYNSPLHF.

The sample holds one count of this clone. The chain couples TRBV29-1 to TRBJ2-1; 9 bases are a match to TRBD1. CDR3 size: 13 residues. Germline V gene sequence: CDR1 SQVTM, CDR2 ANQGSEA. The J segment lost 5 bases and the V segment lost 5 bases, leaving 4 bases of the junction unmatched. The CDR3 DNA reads TGCAGCGTTACGGACAGGGGCCACAATGAGCAGTTCTTC. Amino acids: CSVTDRGHNEQFF.

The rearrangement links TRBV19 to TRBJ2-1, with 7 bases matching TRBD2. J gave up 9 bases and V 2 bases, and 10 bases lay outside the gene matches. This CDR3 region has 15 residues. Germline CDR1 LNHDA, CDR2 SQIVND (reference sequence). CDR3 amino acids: CASSIIGQRGSEQFF. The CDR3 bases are TGTGCCAGTAGTATAATTGGCCAGCGGGGAAGTGAGCAGTTCTTC.

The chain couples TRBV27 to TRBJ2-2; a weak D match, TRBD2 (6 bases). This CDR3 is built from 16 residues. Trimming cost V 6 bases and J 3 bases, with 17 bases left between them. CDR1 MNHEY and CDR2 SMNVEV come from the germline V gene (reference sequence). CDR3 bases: TGTGCCAGCAGGCGAGGAGGGTGGGGGGACACCGGGGAGCTGTTTTTT. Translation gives CASRRGGWGDTGELFF.

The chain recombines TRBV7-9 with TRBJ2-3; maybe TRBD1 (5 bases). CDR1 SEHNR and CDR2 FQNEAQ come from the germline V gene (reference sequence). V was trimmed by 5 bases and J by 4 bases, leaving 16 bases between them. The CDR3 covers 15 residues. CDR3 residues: CASSGGRVVADTQYF. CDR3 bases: TGTGCCAGCAGCGGCGGCAGGGTGGTGGCAGATACGCAGTATTTT.

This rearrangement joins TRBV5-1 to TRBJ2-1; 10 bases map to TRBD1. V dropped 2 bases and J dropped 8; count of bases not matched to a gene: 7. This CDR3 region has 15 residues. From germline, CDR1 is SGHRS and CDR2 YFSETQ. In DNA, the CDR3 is TGCGCCAGCAGCTTAGGGACAGGGGCCGGCTATGAGCAGTTCTTC. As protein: CASSLGTGAGYEQFF.

The chain's CDR3 is CASSAGVGGTDTQYF. CDR3 nucleotides: TGCGCCAGCAGTGCAGGGGTCGGGGGCACAGATACGCAGTATTTT. The genes are TRBV10-1 and TRBJ2-3; D is perhaps TRBD1 (6 bases). Looked up from germline, CDR1 is WNHNN and CDR2 is SYGVQD (reference sequence). The CDR3 has 15 amino acids. Between the trimmed V and J ends, which lost 4 bases and 1 base, there was a span of 12 bases.

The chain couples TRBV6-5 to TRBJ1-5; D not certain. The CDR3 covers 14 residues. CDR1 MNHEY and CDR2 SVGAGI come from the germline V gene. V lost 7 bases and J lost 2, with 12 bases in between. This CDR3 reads CASTPMLGNQPQHF. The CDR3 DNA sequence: TGTGCCAGCACTCCCATGTTAGGCAATCAGCCCCAGCATTTT.

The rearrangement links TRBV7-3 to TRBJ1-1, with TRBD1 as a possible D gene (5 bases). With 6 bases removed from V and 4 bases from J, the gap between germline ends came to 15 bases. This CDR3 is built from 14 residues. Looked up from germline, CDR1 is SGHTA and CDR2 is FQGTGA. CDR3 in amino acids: CASSPSPRATEAFF. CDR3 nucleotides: TGTGCCAGCAGTCCATCCCCCAGGGCCACTGAAGCTTTCTTT.

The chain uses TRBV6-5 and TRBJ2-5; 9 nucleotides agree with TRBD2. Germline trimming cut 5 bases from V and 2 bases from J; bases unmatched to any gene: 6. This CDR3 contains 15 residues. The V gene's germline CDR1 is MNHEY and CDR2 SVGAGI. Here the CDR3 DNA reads TGTGCCAGCAGTCCTTCTAGCGGGGAGCAAGAGACCCAGTACTTC. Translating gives CASSPSSGEQETQYF.

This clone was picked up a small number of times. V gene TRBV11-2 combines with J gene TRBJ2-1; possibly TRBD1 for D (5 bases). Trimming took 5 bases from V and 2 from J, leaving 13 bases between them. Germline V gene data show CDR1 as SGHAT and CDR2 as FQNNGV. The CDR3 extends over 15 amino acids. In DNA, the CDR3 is TGTGCCAGCAGCCCTACAGGAATTGCCTACAATGAGCAGTTCTTC. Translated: CASSPTGIAYNEQFF.

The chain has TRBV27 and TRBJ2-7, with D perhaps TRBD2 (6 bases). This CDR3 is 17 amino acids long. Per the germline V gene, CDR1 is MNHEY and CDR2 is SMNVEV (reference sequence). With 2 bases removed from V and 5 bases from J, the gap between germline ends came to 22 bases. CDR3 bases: TGTGCCAGCAGTTTAAGGGCTCCGGGAGACTTCGGGCACGAGCAGTACTTC. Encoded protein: CASSLRAPGDFGHEQYF.

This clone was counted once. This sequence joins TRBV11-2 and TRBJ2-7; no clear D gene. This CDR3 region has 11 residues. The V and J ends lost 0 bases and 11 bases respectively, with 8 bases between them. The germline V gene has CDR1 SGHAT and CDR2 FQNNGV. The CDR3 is CASSLDNVEYF. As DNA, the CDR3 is TGTGCCAGCAGCTTAGATAATGTCGAGTACTTC.

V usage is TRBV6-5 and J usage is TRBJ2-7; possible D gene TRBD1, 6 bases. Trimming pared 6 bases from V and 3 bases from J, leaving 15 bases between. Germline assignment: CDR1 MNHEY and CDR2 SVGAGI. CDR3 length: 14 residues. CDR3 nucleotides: TGTGCCAGCAGCTCGACAGGCGCCAACTACGAGCAGTACTTC. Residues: CASSSTGANYEQYF.

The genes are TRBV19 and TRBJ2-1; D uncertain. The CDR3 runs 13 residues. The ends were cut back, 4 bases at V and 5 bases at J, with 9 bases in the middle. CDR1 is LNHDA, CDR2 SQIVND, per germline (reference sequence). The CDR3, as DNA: TGTGCCAGTAGTACAGGCTGGAACAATGAGCAGTTCTTC. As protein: CASSTGWNNEQFF.

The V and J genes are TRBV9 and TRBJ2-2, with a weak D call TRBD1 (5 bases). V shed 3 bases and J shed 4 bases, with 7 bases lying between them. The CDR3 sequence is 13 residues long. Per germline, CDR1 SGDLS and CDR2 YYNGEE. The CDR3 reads CASSEGVTGELFF. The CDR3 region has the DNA TGTGCCAGCAGCGAAGGGGTCACCGGGGAGCTGTTTTTT.

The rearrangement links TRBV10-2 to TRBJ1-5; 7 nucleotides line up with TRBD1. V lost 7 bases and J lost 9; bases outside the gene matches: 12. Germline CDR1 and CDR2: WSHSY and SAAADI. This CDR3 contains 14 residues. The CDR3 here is CASTGTALGSPQHF. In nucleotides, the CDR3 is TGCGCCAGCACTGGGACAGCCCTTGGATCGCCCCAGCATTTT.

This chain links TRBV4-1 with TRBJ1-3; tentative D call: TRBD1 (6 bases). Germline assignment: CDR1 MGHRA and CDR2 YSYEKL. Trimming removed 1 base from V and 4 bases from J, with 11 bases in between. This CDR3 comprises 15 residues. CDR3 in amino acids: CASSQVTGSGNTIYF. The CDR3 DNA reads TGCGCCAGCAGCCAAGTCACAGGGTCGGGAAACACCATATATTTT.

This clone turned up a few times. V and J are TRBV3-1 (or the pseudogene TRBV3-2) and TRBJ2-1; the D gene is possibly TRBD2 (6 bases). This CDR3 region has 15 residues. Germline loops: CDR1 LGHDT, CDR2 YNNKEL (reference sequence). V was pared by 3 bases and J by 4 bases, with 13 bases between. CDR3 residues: CASSHAGTPYNEQFF. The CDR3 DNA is TGTGCCAGCAGCCACGCCGGGACTCCATACAATGAGCAGTTCTTC.